The text below deals with one T cell receptor beta chain. This entry belongs to a study of control samples from healthy donors and cancer patients. TCRdb's copy holds only in-frame clones and misses some; the assay was immunoSEQ multiplex PCR. The table lists roughly 100,000 clones, around 89% of them singletons, with approximately 20% in the top ten. The CDR3 runs 16 residues. Germline assignment: CDR1 MNHEY and CDR2 SVGAGI. Trimming shortened V by 0 bases and J by 3 bases, and 12 bases separated the two germline ends. The rearrangement links TRBV6-5 to TRBJ1-5; D not certain. The sequence was collected from a man aged 55-75 years with lung cancer. Sequenced: PBMCs. In DNA form, the CDR3 reads TGTGCCAGCAGTTACTCGCGTCCCACGGACAATCAGCCCCAGCATTTT. Encoded protein: CASSYSRPTDNQPQHF.